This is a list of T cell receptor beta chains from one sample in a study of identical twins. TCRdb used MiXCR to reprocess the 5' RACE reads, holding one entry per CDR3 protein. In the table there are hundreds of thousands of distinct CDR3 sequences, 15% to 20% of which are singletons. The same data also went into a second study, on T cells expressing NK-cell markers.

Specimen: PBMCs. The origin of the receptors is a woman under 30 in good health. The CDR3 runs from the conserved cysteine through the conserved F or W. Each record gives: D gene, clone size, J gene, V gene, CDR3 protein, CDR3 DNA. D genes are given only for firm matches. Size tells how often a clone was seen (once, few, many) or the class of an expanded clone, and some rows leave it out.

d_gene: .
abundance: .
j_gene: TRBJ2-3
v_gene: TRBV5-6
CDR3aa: CASSLSSKQYF
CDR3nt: TGTGCCAGCAGCCTTAGCAGTAAGCAGTATTTT

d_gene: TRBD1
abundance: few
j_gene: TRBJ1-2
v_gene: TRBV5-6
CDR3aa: CASSLSGQRYYGYTF
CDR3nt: TGTGCCAGCAGCTTGTCGGGACAGCGATACTATGGCTACACCTTC

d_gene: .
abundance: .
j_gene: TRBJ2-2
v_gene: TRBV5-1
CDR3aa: CASSLTTGRTGELFF
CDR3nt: TGCGCCAGCAGCTTGACGACAGGCCGCACCGGGGAGCTGTTTTTT

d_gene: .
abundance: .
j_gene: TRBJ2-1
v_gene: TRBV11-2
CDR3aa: CACAWGPYNEQFF
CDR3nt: TGTGCCTGCGCCTGGGGACCCTACAATGAGCAGTTCTTC

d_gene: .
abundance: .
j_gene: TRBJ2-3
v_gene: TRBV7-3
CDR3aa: CASSLSLGGTQYF
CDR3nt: TGTGCCAGCAGCTTAAGCTTGGGGGGTACGCAGTATTTT

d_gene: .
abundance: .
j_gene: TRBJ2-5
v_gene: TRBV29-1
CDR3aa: CSVPSSTETQYF
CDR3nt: TGCAGCGTCCCGTCTAGTACGGAGACCCAGTACTTC

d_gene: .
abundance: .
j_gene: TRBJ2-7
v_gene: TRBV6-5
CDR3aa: CASSTTPIGSYEQYF
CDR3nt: TGTGCCAGCAGTACTACCCCCATTGGATCATACGAGCAGTACTTC

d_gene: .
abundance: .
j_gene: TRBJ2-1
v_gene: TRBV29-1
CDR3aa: CSVEKVRNEQFF
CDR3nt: TGCAGCGTTGAAAAGGTTCGGAATGAGCAGTTCTTC

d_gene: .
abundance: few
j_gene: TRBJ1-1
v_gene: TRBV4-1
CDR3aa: CASTQSDKNTEAFF
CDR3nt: TGCGCCAGCACCCAGTCCGATAAGAACACTGAAGCTTTCTTT

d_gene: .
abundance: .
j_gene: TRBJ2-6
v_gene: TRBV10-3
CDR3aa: CAISEFSGTSSVGANVLTF
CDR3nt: TGTGCCATCAGTGAGTTCTCCGGGACCTCCTCGGTTGGGGCCAACGTCCTGACTTTC

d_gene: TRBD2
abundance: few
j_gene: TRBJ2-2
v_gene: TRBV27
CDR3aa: CASSSLAGAIYTGELFF
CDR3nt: TGTGCCAGCAGTTCCCTAGCGGGAGCAATTTACACCGGGGAGCTGTTTTTT

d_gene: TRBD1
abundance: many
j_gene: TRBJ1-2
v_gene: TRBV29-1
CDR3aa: CSVPRTGESNYGYTF
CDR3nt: TGCAGCGTTCCTAGGACAGGGGAGTCCAACTATGGCTACACCTTC

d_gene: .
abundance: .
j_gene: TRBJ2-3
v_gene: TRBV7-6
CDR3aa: CASSGPGKSDTQYF
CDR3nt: TGTGCCAGCAGCGGCCCCGGCAAGTCAGATACGCAGTATTTT

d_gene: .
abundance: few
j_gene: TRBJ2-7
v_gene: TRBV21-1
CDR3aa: CASSSPGQGFYEQYF
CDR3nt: TGTGCCAGCAGCAGCCCGGGACAGGGTTTCTACGAGCAGTACTTC

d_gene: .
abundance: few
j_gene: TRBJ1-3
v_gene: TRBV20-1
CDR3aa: CSAGIGNTIYF
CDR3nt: TGCAGTGCTGGAATCGGAAACACCATATATTTT

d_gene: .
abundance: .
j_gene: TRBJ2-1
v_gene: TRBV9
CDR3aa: CASSAAVGAGEQFF
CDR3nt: TGTGCCAGCAGCGCCGCCGTAGGGGCGGGGGAGCAGTTCTTC

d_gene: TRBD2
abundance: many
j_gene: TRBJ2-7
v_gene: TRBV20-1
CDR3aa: CSAAGTSGIHEQYF
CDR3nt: TGCAGTGCTGCGGGGACTAGCGGGATACACGAGCAGTACTTC

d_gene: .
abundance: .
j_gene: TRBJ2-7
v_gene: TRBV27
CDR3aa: CASSLGSPHYEQYF
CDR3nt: TGTGCCAGCAGTTTAGGGTCGCCCCACTACGAGCAGTACTTC

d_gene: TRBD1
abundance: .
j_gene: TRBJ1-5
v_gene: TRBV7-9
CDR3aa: CASSGDSYQPQHF
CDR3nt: TGTGCCAGCAGTGGGGACAGTTATCAGCCCCAGCATTTT

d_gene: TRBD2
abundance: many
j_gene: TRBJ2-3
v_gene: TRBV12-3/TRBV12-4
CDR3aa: CASSSSGRSTDTQYF
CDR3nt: TGTGCCAGCAGTTCAAGCGGGAGGAGCACAGATACGCAGTATTTT

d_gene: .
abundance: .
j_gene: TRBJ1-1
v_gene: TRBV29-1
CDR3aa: CSVEGPMNTEAFF
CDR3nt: TGCAGCGTTGAAGGACCTATGAACACTGAAGCTTTCTTT

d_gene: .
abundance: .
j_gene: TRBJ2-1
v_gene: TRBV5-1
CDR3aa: CASSLFSNNEQFF
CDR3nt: TGCGCCAGCAGCTTGTTCAGTAACAATGAGCAGTTCTTC

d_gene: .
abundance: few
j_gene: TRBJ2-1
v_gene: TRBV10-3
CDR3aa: CAISEGDGYNEQFF
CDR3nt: TGTGCCATCAGTGAGGGGGACGGCTACAATGAGCAGTTCTTC

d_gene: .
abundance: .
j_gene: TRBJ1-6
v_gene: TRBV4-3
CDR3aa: CASSRGLSSYNSPLHF
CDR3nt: TGCGCCAGCAGCCGGGGGTTGAGCTCCTATAATTCACCCCTCCACTTT

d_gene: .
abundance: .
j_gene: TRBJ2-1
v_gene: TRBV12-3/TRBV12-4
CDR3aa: CASSLAGRTYRGFF
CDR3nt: TGTGCCAGCAGTTTAGCTGGCCGGACGTACCGGGGGTTCTTC

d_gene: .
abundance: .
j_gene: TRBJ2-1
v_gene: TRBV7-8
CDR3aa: CASASDEQFF
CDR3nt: TGTGCCAGCGCGTCGGATGAGCAGTTCTTC

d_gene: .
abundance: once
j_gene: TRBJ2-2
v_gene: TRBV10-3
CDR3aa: CAISESSVSARGELFF
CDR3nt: TGTGCCATCAGTGAGTCGTCTGTATCTGCCCGGGGGGAGCTGTTTTTT

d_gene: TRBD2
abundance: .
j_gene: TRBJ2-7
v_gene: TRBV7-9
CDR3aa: CASSLESGRAGHEQYF
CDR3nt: TGTGCCAGCAGCTTAGAGAGCGGGAGGGCCGGACACGAGCAGTACTTC

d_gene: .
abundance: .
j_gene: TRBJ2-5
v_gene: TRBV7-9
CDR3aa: CASSSSVIGSQETQYF
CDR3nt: TGTGCCAGCAGCTCGAGCGTTATAGGGTCTCAAGAGACCCAGTACTTC

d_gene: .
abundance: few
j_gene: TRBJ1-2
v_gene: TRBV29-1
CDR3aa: CSVGRSGMANYGYTF
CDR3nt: TGCAGCGTTGGGCGGTCTGGGATGGCTAACTATGGCTACACCTTC

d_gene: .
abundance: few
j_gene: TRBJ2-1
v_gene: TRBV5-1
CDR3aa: CASRSRGTPGYPYNEQFF
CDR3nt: TGCGCCAGCAGGTCGCGTGGAACACCAGGGTATCCCTACAATGAGCAGTTCTTC

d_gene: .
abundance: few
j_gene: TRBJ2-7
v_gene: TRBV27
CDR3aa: CASSLSSSFGTAAYEQYF
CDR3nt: TGTGCCAGCAGTTTATCGTCTTCCTTCGGGACCGCAGCCTACGAGCAGTACTTC

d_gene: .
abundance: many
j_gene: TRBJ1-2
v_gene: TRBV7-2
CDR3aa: CASSLKGQAYGYTF
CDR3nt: TGTGCCAGCAGCTTAAAGGGCCAGGCTTATGGCTACACCTTC

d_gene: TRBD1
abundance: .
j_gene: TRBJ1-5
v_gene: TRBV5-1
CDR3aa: CASSHGTGNQPQHF
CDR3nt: TGCGCCAGCAGCCACGGGACAGGGAATCAGCCCCAGCATTTT

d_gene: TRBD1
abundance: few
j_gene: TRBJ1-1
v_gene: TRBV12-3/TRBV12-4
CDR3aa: CASVRGGAEAFF
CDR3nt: TGTGCCAGCGTGAGAGGGGGCGCTGAAGCTTTCTTT

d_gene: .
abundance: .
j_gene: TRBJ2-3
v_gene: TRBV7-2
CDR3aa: CASSMLPAGPSTDTQYF
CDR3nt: TGTGCCAGCAGCATGTTACCAGCGGGTCCTAGCACAGATACGCAGTATTTT

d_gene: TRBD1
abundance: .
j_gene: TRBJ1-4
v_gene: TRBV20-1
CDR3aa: CSVPDRARGEKLFF
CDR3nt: TGCAGTGTTCCCGACAGGGCCCGGGGTGAAAAACTGTTTTTT

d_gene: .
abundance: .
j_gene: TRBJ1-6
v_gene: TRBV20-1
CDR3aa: CSASTGYSYNSPLHF
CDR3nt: TGCAGTGCTAGCACGGGATATTCCTATAATTCACCCCTCCACTTT

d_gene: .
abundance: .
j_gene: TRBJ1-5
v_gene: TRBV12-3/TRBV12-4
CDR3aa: CASSLGNPQPQHF
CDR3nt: TGTGCCAGCAGTTTAGGAAACCCTCAGCCCCAGCATTTT

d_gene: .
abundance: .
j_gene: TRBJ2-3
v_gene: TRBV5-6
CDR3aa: CASSFPSRLDTQYF
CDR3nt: TGTGCCAGCAGCTTTCCTAGTCGGCTTGATACGCAGTATTTT

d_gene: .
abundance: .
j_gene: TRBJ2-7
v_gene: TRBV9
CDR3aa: CASSALAANYEQYF
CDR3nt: TGTGCCAGCAGCGCCTTAGCGGCCAACTACGAGCAGTACTTC

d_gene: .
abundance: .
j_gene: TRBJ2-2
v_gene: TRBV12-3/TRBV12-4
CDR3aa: CASGLGWELFF
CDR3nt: TGTGCCAGCGGTTTAGGGTGGGAGCTGTTTTTT

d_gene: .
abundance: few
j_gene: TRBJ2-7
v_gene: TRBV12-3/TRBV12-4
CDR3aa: CASSRTHRDEQYF
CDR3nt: TGTGCCAGCAGCCGGACCCACAGGGACGAGCAGTACTTC

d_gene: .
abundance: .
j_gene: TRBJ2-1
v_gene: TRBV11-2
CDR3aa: CASSRGLGQFF
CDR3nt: TGTGCCAGCAGCCGGGGGTTGGGGCAGTTCTTC

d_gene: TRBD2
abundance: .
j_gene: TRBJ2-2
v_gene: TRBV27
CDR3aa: CASSSPSREYAGELFF
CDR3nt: TGTGCCAGCAGTTCCCCCTCGCGGGAGTACGCCGGGGAGCTGTTTTTT

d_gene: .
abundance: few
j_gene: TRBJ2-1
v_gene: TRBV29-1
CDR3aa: CSVVPRGNPSYEQFF
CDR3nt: TGCAGCGTTGTTCCGCGGGGTAACCCCTCCTACGAGCAGTTCTTC

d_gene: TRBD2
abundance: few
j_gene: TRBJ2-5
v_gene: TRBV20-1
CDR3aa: CSHTRDYEETQYF
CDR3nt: TGCAGTCACACCCGGGACTACGAAGAGACCCAGTACTTC

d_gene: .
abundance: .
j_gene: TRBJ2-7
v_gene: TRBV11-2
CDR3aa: CASSPGPDYEQYF
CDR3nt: TGTGCCAGCAGCCCCGGCCCCGACTACGAGCAGTACTTC

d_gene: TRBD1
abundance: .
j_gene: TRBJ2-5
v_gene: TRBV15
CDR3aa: CATSRFKGQQETQYF
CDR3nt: TGTGCCACCAGCAGGTTCAAGGGACAGCAAGAGACCCAGTACTTC

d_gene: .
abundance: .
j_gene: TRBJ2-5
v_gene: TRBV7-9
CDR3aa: CASSPEIWETQYF
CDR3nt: TGTGCCAGCAGCCCGGAAATCTGGGAGACCCAGTACTTC

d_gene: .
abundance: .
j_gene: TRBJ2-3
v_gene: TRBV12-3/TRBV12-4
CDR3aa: CASKKGGSDTQYF
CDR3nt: TGTGCCAGCAAGAAGGGGGGTTCAGATACGCAGTATTTT

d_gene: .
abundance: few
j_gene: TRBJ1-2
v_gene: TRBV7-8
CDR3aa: CASSLFGVDSNYGYTF
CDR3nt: TGTGCCAGCAGCTTATTTGGAGTCGACAGTAACTATGGCTACACCTTC

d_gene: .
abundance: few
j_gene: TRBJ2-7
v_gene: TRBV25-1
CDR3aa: CASSEFRGNSYEQYF
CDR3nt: TGTGCCAGCAGTGAATTTAGAGGTAACTCCTACGAGCAGTACTTC

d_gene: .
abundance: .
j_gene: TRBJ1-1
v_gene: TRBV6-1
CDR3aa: CASSEFPKRGGNTEAFF
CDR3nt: TGTGCCAGCAGTGAGTTCCCAAAACGAGGAGGGAACACTGAAGCTTTCTTT

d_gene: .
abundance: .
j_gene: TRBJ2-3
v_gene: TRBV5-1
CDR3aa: CASSSGHRTDTQYF
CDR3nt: TGCGCCAGCAGCTCAGGACACCGCACAGATACGCAGTATTTT

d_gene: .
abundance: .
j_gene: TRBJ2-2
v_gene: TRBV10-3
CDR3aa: CAIKSTTSYTGELFF
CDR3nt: TGTGCCATCAAATCGACGACATCTTACACCGGGGAGCTGTTTTTT

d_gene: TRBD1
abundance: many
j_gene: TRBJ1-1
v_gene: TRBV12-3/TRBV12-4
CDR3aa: CASSGTGVRTEAFF
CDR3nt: TGTGCCAGCTCCGGGACAGGGGTGAGGACTGAAGCTTTCTTT

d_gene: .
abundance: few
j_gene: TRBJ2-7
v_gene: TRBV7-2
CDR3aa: CASSLGGVGRDEQYF
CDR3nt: TGTGCCAGCAGCTTAGGTGGCGTGGGTAGGGACGAGCAGTACTTC

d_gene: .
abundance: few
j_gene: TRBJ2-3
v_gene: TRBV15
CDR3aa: CATRSGSTDTQYF
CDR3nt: TGTGCCACCCGTTCAGGGAGCACAGATACGCAGTATTTT

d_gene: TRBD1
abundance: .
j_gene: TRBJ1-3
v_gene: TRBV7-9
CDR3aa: CATTRQGNTIYF
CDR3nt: TGTGCCACCACGAGACAGGGGAACACCATATATTTT